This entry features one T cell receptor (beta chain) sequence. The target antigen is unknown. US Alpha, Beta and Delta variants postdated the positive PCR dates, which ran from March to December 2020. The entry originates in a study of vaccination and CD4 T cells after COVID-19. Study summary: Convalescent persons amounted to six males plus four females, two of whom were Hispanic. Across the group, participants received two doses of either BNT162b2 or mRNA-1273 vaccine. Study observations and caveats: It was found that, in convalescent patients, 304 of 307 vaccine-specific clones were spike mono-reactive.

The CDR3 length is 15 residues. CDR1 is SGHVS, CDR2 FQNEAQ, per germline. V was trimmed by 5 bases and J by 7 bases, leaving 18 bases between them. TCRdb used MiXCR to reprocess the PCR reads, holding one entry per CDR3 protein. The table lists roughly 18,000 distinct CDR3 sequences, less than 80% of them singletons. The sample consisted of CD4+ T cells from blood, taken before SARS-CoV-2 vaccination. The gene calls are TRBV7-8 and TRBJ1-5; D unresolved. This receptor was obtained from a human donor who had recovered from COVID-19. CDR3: CASSRGRTMRQPQHF. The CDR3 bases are TGTGCCAGCAGCAGAGGACGGACCATGAGGCAGCCCCAGCATTTT. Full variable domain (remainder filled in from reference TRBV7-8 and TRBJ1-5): GAGVSQSPRYKVAKRGQDVALRCDPISGHVSLFWYQQALGQGPEFLTYFQNEAQLDKSGLPSDRFFAERPEGSVSTLKIQRTQQEDSAVYLCASSRGRTMRQPQHFGDGTRLSIL.